This TCR beta chain was observed in a study of blood T cell repertoires in COVID-19. Study at large: Both acute and convalescent COVID-19 samples were obtained from the United States, Italy and Spain. The analysed material was cDNA or gDNA that came from T cells, B-cell-depleted T cells, or PBMCs.

V gave up 9 bases and J gave up 4 bases; unmatched junction bases: 5. The CDR3 contains 13 residues. Per the original data handling: Amplification of reference gene primers provided the estimated nucleated cell counts. The assay was immunoSEQ multiplex PCR, and TCRdb's table has in-frame clones only and misses some. V and J calls and clone size come straight from that table; D and trimming were deduced from the DNA. The table has around 110,000 clones, about four fifths seen once. The sequence was collected from a woman in her seventies with acute or convalescent COVID-19. The chain couples TRBV12-3 or TRBV12-4 to TRBJ1-5; TRBD1 agrees at 8 bases. The sequenced material came from peripheral blood. CDR3 protein: CASGQGGNQPQHF. CDR3 sequence (DNA): TGTGCCAGTGGACAGGGAGGGAATCAGCCCCAGCATTTT.